A single sample gave rise to the 13 T cell receptor beta chains below, sequenced in a study of healthy donors' naive CD4 and CD8 T cells. TCR libraries were built from roughly 0.5 ug of total RNA by linear amplification. In TCRdb, the reads were re-called with MiXCR into one record per CDR3 protein. The sample carries some 190,000 distinct CDR3 sequences, around 70% recorded once. Sample: naive CD4+ and CD8+ T cells sorted from blood, pooled from several donors. These receptors all come from a pool of human donors in good health; the sample pools cells from several healthy donors.

The J gene is TRBJ2-7, the V gene TRBV6-1, with 8 nucleotides matching TRBD1. After removal of 6 bases from V and 0 bases from J, the junction contained 10 bases not matched to a gene. The CDR3 consists of 16 residues. Germline loops: CDR1 MNHNS, CDR2 SASEGT. The DNA for the CDR3 is TGTGCCAGCAGCGGGACAGGTCTTCTGATCTCCTACGAGCAGTACTTC. As protein: CASSGTGLLISYEQYF.

This clonotype was found a few times. The CDR3, as DNA: TGTGCCAGCAGCAGAACAGGGTCGAGCTCCTACGAGCAGTACTTC. Its translation is CASSRTGSSSYEQYF. This chain joins TRBV7-8 and TRBJ2-7; D might be TRBD1 (6 bases). The germline V gene encodes CDR1 SGHVS and CDR2 FQNEAQ. The CDR3 covers 15 residues. V was cut by 5 bases and J by 0 bases, with 14 bases left in between.

The chain recombines TRBV12-3 or TRBV12-4 with TRBJ1-5, with 8 bases aligning to TRBD1. The CDR3 totals 16 residues. V shed 6 bases, J shed 4 bases, and the junction held 11 bases outside the gene matches. For the CDR3, the DNA is TGTGCCAGCAGCCGAGGGGAAGGACAGGGTAATCAGCCCCAGCATTTT. This encodes CASSRGEGQGNQPQHF.

The chain is built from TRBV29-1 and TRBJ2-7; the match to TRBD2 covers 8 bases. The ends lost 0 bases at V and 0 bases at J; junction bases unmatched: 4. The germline CDR1 and CDR2 sequences are SQVTM and ANQGSEA. This CDR3 is built from 15 residues. DNA for the CDR3: TGCAGCGTTGAAGATACCGGGACTAGCTCCTACGAGCAGTACTTC. This encodes CSVEDTGTSSYEQYF.

The gene calls are TRBV10-3 and TRBJ2-2; tentative D call: TRBD2 (6 bases). V gave up 9 bases and J gave up 3 bases, with 14 bases separating them. CDR1 and CDR2 (germline): ENHRY, SYGVKD. The length of the CDR3 is 14 residues. The CDR3 region is CAIQRESDTGELFF. In DNA form, the CDR3 reads TGTGCCATTCAACGGGAGAGCGACACCGGGGAGCTGTTTTTT.

The CDR3 coding sequence is TGTGCCTGGAGTATCACAGGGTACCATGGCTACACCTTC. It translates to CAWSITGYHGYTF. The V gene is TRBV30, the J gene TRBJ1-2; TRBD1 is a possible D gene (6 bases). V lost 2 bases and J 6 bases, leaving 13 bases between the germline ends. The V gene's germline CDR1 is GTSNPN and CDR2 SVGIG (reference sequence). CDR3 length: 13 residues.

This sequence joins TRBV19 and TRBJ2-7; no definite D call. The germline gives CDR1 LNHDA, CDR2 SQIVND (reference sequence). The CDR3 is 15 residues long. V lost 0 bases and J 3 bases, leaving 12 bases between the germline ends. The CDR3 sequence: CASSIEPTRYYEQYF. Written as DNA, the CDR3 is TGTGCCAGTAGTATAGAGCCGACACGATACTACGAGCAGTACTTC.

J is TRBJ1-6 and V is TRBV19; possible D gene TRBD1, 5 bases. Germline CDR1 reads LNHDA; CDR2 reads SQIVND (reference sequence). This CDR3 has 14 residues. The germline V and J ends were trimmed by 3 bases and 7 bases, with 10 bases remaining between them. For the CDR3, the DNA is TGTGCCAGTAGTATGGGGCCGTGGAATTCACCCCTCCACTTT. Translation: CASSMGPWNSPLHF. Based on the CDR3 plus reference TRBV19 and TRBJ1-6, the full variable domain is DGGITQSPKYLFRKEGQNVTLSCEQNLNHDAMYWYRQDPGQGLRLIYYSQIVNDFQKGDIAEGYSVSREKKESFPLTVTSAQKNPTAFYLCASSMGPWNSPLHFGNGTRLTVT.

The chain links TRBV11-2 to TRBJ2-5; TRBD1 aligns across 8 bases. The germline CDR1 and CDR2 sequences are SGHAT and FQNNGV. CDR3 length: 16 amino acids. Losses at the gene ends were 1 base for V and 4 bases for J; bases not matched to a gene: 8. The CDR3 is CASSLGAGGSGETQYF. The CDR3 DNA reads as TGTGCCAGCAGCTTAGGAGCAGGGGGCTCGGGAGAGACCCAGTACTTC.

The V gene is TRBV19, the J gene TRBJ1-1, with D hard to call. The CDR3 covers 15 residues. V was cut by 4 bases and J by 6 bases, with 18 bases left in between. The germline CDR1 and CDR2 sequences are LNHDA and SQIVND (reference sequence). CDR3 DNA: TGTGCCAGTAGTAACAAGGCTCCGGAGGGTGCTGAAGCTTTCTTT. Its translation: CASSNKAPEGAEAFF.

V is TRBV6-5 and J is TRBJ2-5; D is ambiguous. This CDR3 comprises 11 residues. The germline CDR1 and CDR2 sequences are MNHEY and SVGAGI. V shed 6 bases and J shed 9 bases, with 11 bases lying between them. This CDR3 reads CASRTSGAQYF. DNA of the CDR3: TGTGCCAGCAGGACTTCAGGAGCCCAGTACTTC.

V gene TRBV6-2 or TRBV6-3 combines with J gene TRBJ1-5; D may be TRBD1 (5 bases). The CDR3 spans 14 residues. Germline CDR1 and CDR2: MNHEY and SVGEGT. V shed 4 bases and J shed 4 bases, with 11 bases lying between them. The CDR3, as DNA: TGTGCCAGCAGTTTCGACAGACCAAATCAGCCCCAGCATTTT. As protein: CASSFDRPNQPQHF.

The chain recombines TRBV18 with TRBJ2-1, with D perhaps matching TRBD1 (6 bases). The ends were cut back, 3 bases at V and 7 bases at J, with 13 bases in the middle. Looked up from germline, CDR1 is KGHSH and CDR2 is LQKENI. The CDR3 is 14 amino acids. CDR3 in DNA: TGTGCCAGCTCACCCCTGGACAGTACGAATGAGCAGTTCTTC. It encodes CASSPLDSTNEQFF.